The 24 T cell receptor beta chains reported below all come from one sample, sequenced in a study of blood T cell repertoires in COVID-19. Here immunoSEQ multiplex PCR was the method, and the copy in TCRdb shows in-frame clones only, minus some. The table includes around 250,000 clones, more than 70% detected once. Sequencing used peripheral blood. The receptors come from a man aged 80 or over with acute or convalescent COVID-19.

This chain joins TRBV2 and TRBJ1-1; tentative D call: TRBD1 (5 bases). Germline lookup yields CDR1 SNHLY and CDR2 FYNNEI. Between the trimmed V and J ends, which lost 3 bases and 0 bases, there was a span of 8 bases. The CDR3 contains 14 residues. CDR3 nucleotides: TGTGCCAGCAGTGAGATAGGGGTGAACACTGAAGCTTTCTTT. Amino acids: CASSEIGVNTEAFF.

The genes are TRBV19 and TRBJ1-2; D possibly corresponds to TRBD1 (5 bases). With 5 bases removed from V and 7 bases from J, the gap between germline ends came to 11 bases. CDR3 length: 12 residues. Germline V CDR1 and CDR2: LNHDA, SQIVND (reference sequence). CDR3 bases: TGTGCCAGTAGTCCCCGGGACTTTGGCTACACCTTC. Protein product: CASSPRDFGYTF.

This clone showed up just once. The chain employs TRBV7-2 and TRBJ1-1, with a possible D match to TRBD1 (5 bases). The germline V gene has CDR1 SGHTA and CDR2 FQGNSA. The CDR3 covers 15 residues. Trimming left V 4 bases short and J 5 bases short, with 17 bases between. CDR3 in amino acids: CASSSRSRATTEAFF. As DNA, the CDR3 is TGTGCCAGCAGCTCGAGATCCAGGGCCACTACTGAAGCTTTCTTT. Using reference TRBV7-2 and TRBJ1-1 for the parts outside the CDR3, the full variable domain is GAGVSQSPSNKVTEKGKDVELRCDPISGHTALYWYRQSLGQGLEFLIYFQGNSAPDKSGLPSDRFSAERTGGSVSTLTIQRTQQEDSAVYLCASSSRSRATTEAFFGQGTRLTVV.

The genes are TRBV18 and TRBJ1-4; possibly TRBD1 for D (5 bases). This CDR3 comprises 15 residues. The ends were cut back, 3 bases at V and 0 bases at J, with 8 bases in the middle. Germline lookup yields CDR1 KGHSH and CDR2 LQKENI. The CDR3 nucleotides are TGTGCCAGCTCACCGCCAGGGACAACTAATGAAAAACTGTTTTTT. Residues: CASSPPGTTNEKLFF.

J is TRBJ2-7 and V is TRBV29-1; TRBD1 matches at 8 bases. The CDR3 spans 15 residues. Germline-derived CDR1 and CDR2 are SQVTM and ANQGSEA. V shed 2 bases, J shed 2 bases, and the junction held 8 bases outside the gene matches. CDR3 nucleotide sequence: TGCAGCGTTGAAACGCCTCAGGGGGCCCCCTACGAGCAGTACTTC. Protein: CSVETPQGAPYEQYF.

CDR3: CATSRTGREKLFF. The CDR3 DNA follows: TGTGCCACCTCTAGGACAGGGAGGGAAAAACTGTTTTTT. J is TRBJ1-4 and V is TRBV15; the match to TRBD1 covers 8 bases. There are 13 residues in the CDR3. CDR1 and CDR2 (germline): LNHNV, YYDKDF (reference sequence). Losses at the gene ends were 8 bases for V and 8 bases for J; bases not matched to a gene: 7.

The chain combines TRBV24-1 with TRBJ2-7; D is perhaps TRBD2 (5 bases). The CDR3 runs to 13 residues. CDR1 KGHDR and CDR2 SFDVKD come from the germline V gene. V was trimmed by 4 bases and J by 6 bases, leaving 12 bases between them. The CDR3 nucleotides are TGTGCCACCAGTGAAATTCCTGGAGGCGAGCAGTACTTC. It yields the protein CATSEIPGGEQYF.

J is TRBJ2-3 and V is TRBV7-9; 8 bases are shared with TRBD2. This CDR3 has 15 residues. The ends lost 4 bases at V and 3 bases at J; junction bases unmatched: 6. CDR1 is SEHNR and CDR2 is FQNEAQ in the germline V gene (reference sequence). The CDR3 is CASSYRGGLTDTQYF. CDR3 nucleotides: TGTGCCAGCAGCTACCGCGGGGGGCTAACAGATACGCAGTATTTT.

To note about this clone: Other DNA sequences in the same sample also yield this CDR3. This chain connects TRBV28 to TRBJ1-1; D is unresolved. Germline values: CDR1 MDHEN, CDR2 SYDVKM. V was shortened by 5 bases and J by 2 bases, with 9 bases between the two germline ends. The CDR3 loop spans 13 amino acids. For the CDR3, the DNA is TGTGCCAGCAGTCTTAACAGAAACACTGAAGCTTTCTTT. Translation: CASSLNRNTEAFF.

The chain has TRBV5-1 and TRBJ2-3; TRBD2 agrees at 14 bases. The CDR3 sequence is 16 residues long. Trimming at V came to 2 bases and at J to 5 bases, leaving 4 bases not matched to a gene. Germline V lookup: CDR1 SGHRS, CDR2 YFSETQ. The CDR3 coding sequence is TGCGCCAGCAGCTTAGGGACTAGCGGGAGAGGAGATACGCAGTATTTT. Its protein is CASSLGTSGRGDTQYF. The full variable domain, in which reference TRBV5-1 and TRBJ2-3 provide the parts outside the CDR3, is KAGVTQTPRYLIKTRGQQVTLSCSPISGHRSVSWYQQTPGQGLQFLFEYFSETQRNKGNFPGRFSGRQFSNSRSEMNVSTLELGDSALYLCASSLGTSGRGDTQYFGPGTRLTVL.

The chain uses TRBV9 and TRBJ2-2; D perhaps matches TRBD1 (7 bases). Deletions cut 5 bases from V and 7 bases from J, with 12 bases between. The germline CDR1 and CDR2 sequences are SGDLS and YYNGEE. CDR3 size: 13 residues. The CDR3 region has the DNA TGTGCCAGCAGTGGAGGGGGCGGCGGGGAGCTGTTTTTT. Translating it yields CASSGGGGGELFF.

The rearrangement links TRBV29-1 to TRBJ1-1; weak D call: TRBD1 (6 bases). There are 13 residues in the CDR3. Germline V gives CDR1 SQVTM, CDR2 ANQGSEA. V lost 5 bases and J 7 bases, leaving 17 bases between the germline ends. The CDR3 nucleotides are TGCAGCGTTAATCTTCAGGGGAGCCGTGAAGCTTTCTTT. This codes for CSVNLQGSREAFF.

This chain links TRBV5-1 with TRBJ2-1, with D unclear. V lost 5 bases, J lost 8 bases, and 14 bases lay in between. In germline, CDR1 is SGHRS, CDR2 YFSETQ. The CDR3 has 13 residues. The CDR3 spells CASRLPYPDEQFF. CDR3 sequence (DNA): TGCGCCAGCAGACTTCCGTACCCCGATGAGCAGTTCTTC. Supplemented by reference TRBV5-1 and TRBJ2-1, the full variable domain reads KAGVTQTPRYLIKTRGQQVTLSCSPISGHRSVSWYQQTPGQGLQFLFEYFSETQRNKGNFPGRFSGRQFSNSRSEMNVSTLELGDSALYLCASRLPYPDEQFFGPGTRLTVL.

The V gene is TRBV5-4, the J gene TRBJ1-5; the match to TRBD1 covers 7 bases. The V segment lost 2 bases and the J segment 5 bases; nucleotides outside the gene matches: 10. CDR1 and CDR2 (germline): SGHNT, YYREEE (reference sequence). This CDR3 is 16 amino acids long. CDR3 residues: CASSLGGSGRDQPQHF. The CDR3 DNA reads TGTGCCAGCAGCTTAGGGGGCAGTGGACGCGATCAGCCCCAGCATTTT.

V and J are TRBV28 and TRBJ2-7; weak D call: TRBD2 (6 bases). There are 12 residues in the CDR3. The V end was cut by 5 bases, the J end by 12 bases, with 17 bases between. Germline-derived CDR1 and CDR2 are MDHEN and SYDVKM. In nucleotides, the CDR3 is TGTGCCAGCAGTCCGGCGGAGGGCAGGGCGTACTTC. Translated: CASSPAEGRAYF.

V usage is TRBV28 and J usage is TRBJ2-1; maybe TRBD2 (6 bases). V shed 5 bases and J shed 5 bases, with 19 bases lying between them. Germline V gene lookup returns CDR1 MDHEN and CDR2 SYDVKM. This CDR3 is 16 amino acids long. CDR3 nucleotides: TGTGCCAGCAGTCCGCCCCCGGGACTTTCCGACAATGAGCAGTTCTTC. Its protein is CASSPPPGLSDNEQFF.

The chain carries TRBV11-2 and TRBJ2-7, with D perhaps TRBD1 (7 bases). Germline CDR1 and CDR2: SGHAT and FQNNGV. Trimming cost V 5 bases and J 5 bases, with 25 bases left between them. The CDR3 runs 17 residues. The CDR3 protein is CASSLSAGGFGGHEQYF. For the CDR3, the DNA is TGTGCCAGCAGCCTCAGCGCAGGGGGGTTTGGTGGGCACGAGCAGTACTTC. Using reference TRBV11-2 and TRBJ2-7 for the parts outside the CDR3, the full variable domain is EAGVAQSPRYKIIEKRQSVAFWCNPISGHATLYWYQQILGQGPKLLIQFQNNGVVDDSQLPKDRFSAERLKGVDSTLKIQPAKLEDSAVYLCASSLSAGGFGGHEQYFGPGTRLTVT.

The chain is built from TRBV5-1 and TRBJ1-5; D ambiguous. The CDR3 is made up of 15 amino acids. Germline CDR1 is SGHRS and CDR2 is YFSETQ. The V gene lost 0 bases and the J gene lost 4 bases, with 11 bases spanning the gap. CDR3 region: CASSLEPAGNQPQHF. The DNA of the CDR3 is TGCGCCAGCAGCTTGGAGCCAGCAGGTAATCAGCCCCAGCATTTT.

The chain links TRBV5-1 to TRBJ2-7; 9 bases match TRBD1. The CDR3 is 15 residues long. V gave up 1 base and J gave up 3 bases; unmatched junction bases: 5. Germline CDR1 reads SGHRS; CDR2 reads YFSETQ. The CDR3 DNA reads as TGCGCCAGCAGCTTGACCGGGACAGGGAACTACGAGCAGTACTTC. This sequence encodes CASSLTGTGNYEQYF.

As regards this clone: The same CDR3 also results from other DNA sequences found in this sample. The J gene is TRBJ2-2, the V gene TRBV6-5, with D perhaps matching TRBD2 (5 bases). CDR1 MNHEY and CDR2 SVGAGI come from the germline V gene. The ends were cut back, 1 base at V and 4 bases at J, with 7 bases in the middle. CDR3 size: 14 residues. This CDR3 reads CASSYFEGTGELFF. Written as DNA, the CDR3 is TGTGCCAGCAGTTACTTTGAGGGCACCGGGGAGCTGTTTTTT.

V and J are TRBV19 and TRBJ2-3; possible D gene TRBD2, 5 bases. Trimming shortened V by 3 bases and J by 0 bases, and 16 bases separated the two germline ends. The germline V gene has CDR1 LNHDA and CDR2 SQIVND (reference sequence). The CDR3 contains 17 residues. The CDR3 coding sequence is TGTGCCAGTAGTATCTCTTTACCTTGGACTAGCACAGATACGCAGTATTTT. Translation gives CASSISLPWTSTDTQYF.

This clone appeared a single time. V gene TRBV5-4 combines with J gene TRBJ2-1; 9 bases match TRBD2. The CDR3 covers 16 residues. CDR1 SGHNT and CDR2 YYREEE come from the germline V gene (reference sequence). The V gene end was trimmed by 2 bases and the J gene end by 8 bases; junction bases not matched to a gene: 11. The CDR3 sequence is CASSLRLAAGVDEQFF. DNA for the CDR3: TGTGCCAGCAGCTTACGACTAGCGGCGGGGGTGGATGAGCAGTTCTTC. Full variable domain (outside the CDR3, taken from reference TRBV5-4 and TRBJ2-1): ETGVTQSPTHLIKTRGQQVTLRCSSQSGHNTVSWYQQALGQGPQFIFQYYREEENGRGNFPPRFSGLQFPNYSSELNVNALELDDSALYLCASSLRLAAGVDEQFFGPGTRLTVL.

This clone appeared a single time. The chain has TRBV28 and TRBJ2-7; TRBD2 might be the D (6 bases). Germline lookup yields CDR1 MDHEN and CDR2 SYDVKM. With 3 bases removed from V and 2 bases from J, the gap between germline ends came to 11 bases. The CDR3 length is 14 residues. Here the CDR3 DNA reads TGTGCCAGCAGTTTGGGGGGAACCCCCTACGAGCAGTACTTC. Amino acids: CASSLGGTPYEQYF.

The V gene is TRBV27, the J gene TRBJ1-2, with TRBD1 matching 7 bases. There are 14 residues in the CDR3. Germline CDR1 and CDR2: MNHEY and SMNVEV (reference sequence). Losses at the gene ends were 6 bases for V and 4 bases for J; bases not matched to a gene: 8. The CDR3 DNA is TGTGCCAGCAGGACCCCGGGACAGCTCTATGGCTACACCTTC. Amino acid sequence: CASRTPGQLYGYTF.